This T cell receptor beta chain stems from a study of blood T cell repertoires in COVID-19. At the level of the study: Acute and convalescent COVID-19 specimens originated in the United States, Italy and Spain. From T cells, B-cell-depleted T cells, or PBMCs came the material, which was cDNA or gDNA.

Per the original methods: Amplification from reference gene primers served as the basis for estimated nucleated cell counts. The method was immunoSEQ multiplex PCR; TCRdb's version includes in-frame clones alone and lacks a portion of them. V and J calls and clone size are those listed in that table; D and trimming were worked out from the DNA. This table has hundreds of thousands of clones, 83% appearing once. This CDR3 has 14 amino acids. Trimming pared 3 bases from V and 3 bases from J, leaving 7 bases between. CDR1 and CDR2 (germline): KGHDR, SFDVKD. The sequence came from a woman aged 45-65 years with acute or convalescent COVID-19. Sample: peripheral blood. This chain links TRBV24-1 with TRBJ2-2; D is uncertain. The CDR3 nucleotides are TGTGCCACCAGTGATCCCTCAGACACCGGGGAGCTGTTTTTT. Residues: CATSDPSDTGELFF.